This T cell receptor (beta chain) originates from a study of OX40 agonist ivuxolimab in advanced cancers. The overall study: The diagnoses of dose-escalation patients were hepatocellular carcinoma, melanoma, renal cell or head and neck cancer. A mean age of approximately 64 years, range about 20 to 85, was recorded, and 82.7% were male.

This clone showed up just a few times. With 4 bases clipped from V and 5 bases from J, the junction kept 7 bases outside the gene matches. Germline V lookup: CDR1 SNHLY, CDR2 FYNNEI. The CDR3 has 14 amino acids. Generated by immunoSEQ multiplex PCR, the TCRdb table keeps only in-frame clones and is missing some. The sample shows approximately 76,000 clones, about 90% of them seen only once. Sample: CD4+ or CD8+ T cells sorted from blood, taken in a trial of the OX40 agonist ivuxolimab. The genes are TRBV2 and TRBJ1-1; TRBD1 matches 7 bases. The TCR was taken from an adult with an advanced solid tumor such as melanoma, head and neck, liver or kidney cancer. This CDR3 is CASSVTTGSTEAFF. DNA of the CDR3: TGTGCCAGCAGTGTGACGACAGGGTCAACTGAAGCTTTCTTT.